This T cell receptor beta chain was captured in a study of OX40 agonist ivuxolimab in advanced cancers. Regarding the study as a whole: CD4+ and CD8+ blood T cells expanded clonally by week 6 at 0.1 to 3.0 mg/kg.

Repertoires were generated with immunoSEQ multiplex PCR, while TCRdb's copy carries only in-frame clones and drops some. The data hold some 72,000 clones, with approximately 90% observed a single time. The CDR3 sequence is 16 residues long. The V gene lost 4 bases and the J gene lost 0 bases, with 13 bases spanning the gap. Looked up from germline, CDR1 is SGHVS and CDR2 is FQNEAQ. Turning to this clone: Its antigen is unknown.

This sample comprised CD4+ or CD8+ T cells sorted from blood, obtained in a trial of the OX40 agonist ivuxolimab. This TCR came from an adult with an advanced solid tumor such as melanoma, head and neck, liver or kidney cancer. The V and J genes are TRBV7-8 and TRBJ1-3; D remains ambiguous. CDR3 DNA: TGTGCCAGCAGCTATGGACTCAGCAACTCTGGAAACACCATATATTTT. The encoded protein is CASSYGLSNSGNTIYF.